This is a list of T cell receptor beta chains from one sample in a study of blood T cell repertoires in COVID-19. Method: immunoSEQ multiplex PCR; TCRdb's copy keeps in-frame clones and lacks some. The table records 300,000 to 450,000 clones, approximately 87% of them present only once. Sequenced input: peripheral blood. The receptor source for this set is a woman in her sixties with COVID-19, enrolled during active disease. Both conserved end residues are part of each CDR3. The D gene is left open where the match is weak.

TRBV6-5,TRBJ1-4,NA,CASSYKSGSVNEKLFF,TGTGCCAGCAGTTACAAAAGCGGGTCAGTTAATGAAAAACTGTTTTTT
TRBV7-9,TRBJ1-2,TRBD1,CASSYRRQGANYGYTF,TGTGCCAGCAGCTACAGACGACAGGGCGCTAACTATGGCTACACCTTC
TRBV7-6,TRBJ2-1,NA,CASSQGGGLVDEQFF,TGTGCCAGCAGTCAGGGCGGGGGCCTTGTCGATGAGCAGTTCTTC
TRBV5-1,TRBJ1-1,NA,CASSLGTGFGTEAFF,TGCGCCAGCAGCCTGGGGACGGGGTTTGGAACTGAAGCTTTCTTT
TRBV6-5,TRBJ2-3,NA,CASSSTATSTDTQYF,TGTGCCAGCAGTTCGACTGCTACTAGCACAGATACGCAGTATTTT
TRBV4-2,TRBJ1-4,NA,CASSQAARVNEKLFF,TGTGCCAGCAGCCAAGCGGCCAGGGTTAATGAAAAACTGTTTTTT
TRBV29-1,TRBJ2-7,TRBD2,CSVAGGAREGNEQYF,TGCAGCGTTGCGGGGGGGGCGCGGGAGGGCAACGAGCAGTACTTC
TRBV2,TRBJ2-7,TRBD1,CASSGTGSEQYF,TGTGCCAGCAGTGGGACAGGGAGCGAGCAGTACTTC
TRBV23-1,TRBJ1-4,NA,CASTQVLGEKLFF,TGCGCCAGCACGCAGGTGCTCGGTGAAAAACTGTTTTTT
TRBV14,TRBJ2-5,NA,CASSRASVETQYF,TGTGCCAGCAGCCGGGCTAGCGTGGAGACCCAGTACTTC
TRBV28,TRBJ2-2,TRBD1,CASSYGLGTGGPDRELFF,TGTGCCAGCAGTTATGGGTTGGGGACAGGGGGACCAGACCGGGAGCTGTTTTTT
TRBV5-1,TRBJ1-6,NA,CASSWGGNNSPLHF,TGCGCCAGCAGCTGGGGAGGGAATAATTCACCCCTCCACTTT
TRBV6-5,TRBJ1-1,TRBD1,CASSLTGETEAFF,TGTGCCAGCAGTCTCACAGGGGAAACTGAAGCTTTCTTT
TRBV7-3,TRBJ2-3,TRBD1,CASSYDRGHTDTQYF,TGTGCCAGCAGCTACGACAGGGGTCACACGGATACGCAGTATTTT
TRBV12-3/TRBV12-4,TRBJ1-2,TRBD1,CASSVGQGKGYTF,TGTGCCAGCAGTGTGGGACAGGGTAAAGGCTACACCTTC
TRBV6-8,TRBJ1-6,NA,CASSYQKLVRESYNSPLHF,TGTGCCAGCAGTTACCAGAAGTTGGTTAGGGAGTCATATAATTCACCCCTCCACTTT
TRBV15,TRBJ1-2,NA,CATSRERGWHGYTF,TGTGCCACCAGCAGAGAAAGGGGGTGGCATGGCTACACCTTC
TRBV7-3,TRBJ2-7,NA,CASSPRSGYEQYF,TGTGCCAGCAGCCCTCGCAGTGGCTACGAGCAGTACTTC
TRBV6-5,TRBJ2-1,NA,CASSPGPYNEQFF,TGTGCCAGCAGTCCGGGTCCTTACAATGAGCAGTTCTTC
TRBV2,TRBJ2-7,TRBD1,CASSEQGASYEQYF,TGTGCCAGCAGTGAACAGGGGGCCTCCTACGAGCAGTACTTC
TRBV6-6,TRBJ2-4,NA,CASSQLRTAQYF,TGTGCCAGCAGTCAACTACGGACAGCTCAGTACTTC
TRBV28,TRBJ2-1,TRBD2,CASSLPPGLAGGYNEQFF,TGTGCCAGCAGTTTGCCCCCGGGACTAGCGGGGGGTTACAATGAGCAGTTCTTC